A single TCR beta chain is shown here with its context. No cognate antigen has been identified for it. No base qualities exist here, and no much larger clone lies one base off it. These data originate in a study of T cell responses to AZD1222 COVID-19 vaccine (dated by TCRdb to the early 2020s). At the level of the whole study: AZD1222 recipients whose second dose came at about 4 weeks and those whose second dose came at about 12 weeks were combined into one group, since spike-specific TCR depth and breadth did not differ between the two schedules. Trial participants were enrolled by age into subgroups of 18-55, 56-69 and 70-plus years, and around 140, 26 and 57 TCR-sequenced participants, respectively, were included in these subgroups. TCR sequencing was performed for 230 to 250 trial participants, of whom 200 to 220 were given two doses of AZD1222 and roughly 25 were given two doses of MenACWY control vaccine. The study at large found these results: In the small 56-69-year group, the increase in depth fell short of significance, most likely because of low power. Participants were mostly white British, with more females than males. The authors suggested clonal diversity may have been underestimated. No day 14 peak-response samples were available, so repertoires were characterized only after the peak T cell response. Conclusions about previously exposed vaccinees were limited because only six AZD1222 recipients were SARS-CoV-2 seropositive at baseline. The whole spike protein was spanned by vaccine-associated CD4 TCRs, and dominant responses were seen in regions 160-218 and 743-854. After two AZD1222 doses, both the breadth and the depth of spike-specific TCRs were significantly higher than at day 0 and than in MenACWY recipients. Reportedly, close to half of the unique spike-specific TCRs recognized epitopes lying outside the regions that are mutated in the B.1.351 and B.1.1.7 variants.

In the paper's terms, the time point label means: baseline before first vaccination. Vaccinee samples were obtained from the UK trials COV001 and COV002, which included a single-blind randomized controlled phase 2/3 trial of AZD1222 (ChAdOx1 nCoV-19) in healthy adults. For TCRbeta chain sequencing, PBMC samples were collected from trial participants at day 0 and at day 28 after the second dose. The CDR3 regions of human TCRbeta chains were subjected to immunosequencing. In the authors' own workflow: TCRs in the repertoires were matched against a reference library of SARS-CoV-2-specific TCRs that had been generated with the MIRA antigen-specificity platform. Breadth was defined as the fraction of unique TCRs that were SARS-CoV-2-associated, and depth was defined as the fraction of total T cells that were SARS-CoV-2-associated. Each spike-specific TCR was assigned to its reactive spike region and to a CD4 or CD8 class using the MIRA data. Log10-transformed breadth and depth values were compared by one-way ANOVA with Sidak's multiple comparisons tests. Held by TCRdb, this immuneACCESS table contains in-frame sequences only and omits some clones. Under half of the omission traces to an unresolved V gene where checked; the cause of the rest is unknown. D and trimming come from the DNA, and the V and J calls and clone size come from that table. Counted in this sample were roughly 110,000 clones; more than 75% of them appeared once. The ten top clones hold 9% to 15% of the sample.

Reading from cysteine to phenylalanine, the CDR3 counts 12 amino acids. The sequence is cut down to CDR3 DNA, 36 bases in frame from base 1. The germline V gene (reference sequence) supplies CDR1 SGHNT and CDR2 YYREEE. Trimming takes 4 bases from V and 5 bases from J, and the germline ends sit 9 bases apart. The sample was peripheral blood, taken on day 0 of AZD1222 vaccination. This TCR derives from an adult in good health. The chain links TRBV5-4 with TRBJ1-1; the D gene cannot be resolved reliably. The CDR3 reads CASSHPKTEAFF. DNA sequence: TGTGCCAGCAGCCACCCAAAAACTGAAGCTTTCTTT.